These 27 T cell receptor beta chains originate from one sample sequenced in a study of human T cells and chemical hapten exposure. Time point given: patch test 2, 6 weeks after DPC sensitization. Treatment defined: therapeutic diphenylcyclopropenone sensitization with weekly scalp DPC. In TCRdb, the RACE reads were re-called with MiXCR into one record per CDR3 protein. The sample yields 110,000 or so distinct CDR3 sequences, roughly a tenth seen once. Material: whole blood, obtained in connection with sensitization to the hapten diphenylcyclopropenone (DPC). The receptors derive from a woman aged 40 to 49 with alopecia areata. Some clones in this sample may be carry-over from other donors' samples.

This clonotype was seen repeatedly, ten times or more. V usage is TRBV7-9 and J usage is TRBJ1-1; D call uncertain. This CDR3 is 13 amino acids long. The germline CDR1 and CDR2 sequences are SEHNR and FQNEAQ (reference sequence). With 2 bases removed from V and 2 bases from J, the gap between germline ends came to 6 bases. The CDR3 DNA reads TGTGCCAGCAGCTTACTCGTAAACACTGAAGCTTTCTTT. It is translated as CASSLLVNTEAFF.

At least ten counts were recorded for this clonotype. This chain links TRBV5-5 with TRBJ1-5; D perhaps matches TRBD1 (5 bases). The germline V and J ends were trimmed by 4 bases and 4 bases, with 18 bases remaining between them. CDR3 length equals 16 residues. From germline, CDR1 is SGHKS and CDR2 YYEKEE (reference sequence). CDR3 in DNA: TGTGCCAGCAGCCCCCGCGCGGGGACCTCTAATCAGCCCCAGCATTTT. This codes for CASSPRAGTSNQPQHF.

This clonotype has ten or more counts. The chain is built from TRBV28 and TRBJ2-7, with 8 bases matching TRBD1. V trimming: 4 bases; J trimming: 6 bases; junction bases outside the gene matches: 17. Germline V gene sequence: CDR1 MDHEN, CDR2 SYDVKM. CDR3 length: 17 residues. The CDR3 protein is CASSSPHPDRAFLEQYF. The CDR3 nucleotides are TGTGCCAGCAGTTCACCTCACCCGGACAGGGCGTTTCTCGAGCAGTACTTC.

The chain combines TRBV6-5 with TRBJ2-1, with TRBD1 identical over 11 bases. Germline V gene lookup returns CDR1 MNHEY and CDR2 SVGAGI. This CDR3 is built from 15 residues. V was pared by 0 bases and J by 7 bases, with 2 bases of the junction left unmatched. In DNA, the CDR3 is TGTGCCAGCAGTTACTCGGACAGGGGGCCGAATGAGCAGTTCTTC. Amino acids: CASSYSDRGPNEQFF.

This clonotype was counted at least ten times. This chain links TRBV7-9 with TRBJ1-4; 7 nucleotides agree with TRBD1. This CDR3 is 14 amino acids long. V was clipped by 6 bases and J by 7 bases; unmatched bases: 8. From germline, CDR1 is SEHNR and CDR2 FQNEAQ (reference sequence). CDR3: CASSFVGTAEKLFF. In nucleotides, the CDR3 is TGTGCCAGCAGTTTTGTCGGGACAGCTGAAAAACTGTTTTTT.

This clonotype has ten or more counts. This chain connects TRBV7-8 to TRBJ2-5; D remains unclear. CDR1 is SGHVS and CDR2 is FQNEAQ in the germline V gene. V lost 5 bases and J 0 bases, leaving 7 bases between the germline ends. The CDR3 length is 13 residues. The CDR3 here is CASSDRNQETQYF. Written as DNA, the CDR3 is TGTGCCAGCAGCGACCGGAACCAAGAGACCCAGTACTTC. Supplemented by reference TRBV7-8 and TRBJ2-5, the full variable domain reads GAGVSQSPRYKVAKRGQDVALRCDPISGHVSLFWYQQALGQGPEFLTYFQNEAQLDKSGLPSDRFFAERPEGSVSTLKIQRTQQEDSAVYLCASSDRNQETQYFGPGTRLLVL.

Of note for this clonotype: Germline is not matched at one junction end, which may reflect a read error. The chain couples TRBV9 to TRBJ2-2, with D possibly matching TRBD2 (5 bases). The CDR3 runs to 16 residues. CDR1 and CDR2 (germline): SGDLS, YYNGEE. CDR3 residues: CASSSRVTANTGELFF. The CDR3 DNA sequence: TGTGCCAGCAGCTCTAGAGTTACAGCGAACACCGGGGAACTGTTTTTT.

This clonotype has only a few counts. The chain employs TRBV6-5 and TRBJ1-1; 7 bases align to TRBD1. Germline assignment: CDR1 MNHEY and CDR2 SVGAGI. The V segment lost 2 bases and the J segment 4 bases; nucleotides outside the gene matches: 7. The CDR3 has 15 residues. The CDR3 reads CASSYGDRGITEAFF. CDR3 bases: TGTGCCAGCAGTTACGGGGACAGAGGTATCACTGAAGCTTTCTTT.

The chain has TRBV5-1 and TRBJ1-6, with no clear D. The CDR3 is 14 amino acids. The germline V gene has CDR1 SGHRS and CDR2 YFSETQ. Trimming took off 4 bases at V and 8 bases at J, with 13 bases between the two ends. CDR3 nucleotides: TGCGCCAGCAGCATTGGGCAACTAGATTCACCCCTCCACTTT. Protein product: CASSIGQLDSPLHF.

The genes are TRBV29-1 and TRBJ2-5, with 12 bases fitting TRBD2. CDR1 is SQVTM, CDR2 ANQGSEA, per germline. The CDR3 length is 15 residues. V trimming: 4 bases; J trimming: 7 bases; junction bases outside the gene matches: 10. CDR3 sequence (DNA): TGCAGCGTTGGTAGAGGACTAGCGGGGTCCCGGACCCAGTACTTC. Amino acid sequence: CSVGRGLAGSRTQYF. The full variable domain, with the rest looked up from reference TRBV29-1 and TRBJ2-5, is SAVISQKPSRDICQRGTSLTIQCQVDSQVTMMFWYRQQPGQSLTLIATANQGSEATYESGFVIDKFPISRPNLTFSTLTVSNMSPEDSSIYLCSVGRGLAGSRTQYFGPGTRLLVL.

This clonotype was counted a single time. The chain recombines TRBV4-3 with TRBJ2-6; TRBD1 is a possible D gene (5 bases). The germline gives CDR1 LGHNA, CDR2 YSLEER. This CDR3 has 17 amino acids. The V end was cut by 3 bases, the J end by 4 bases, with 16 bases between. The CDR3 DNA follows: TGCGCCAGCAGCCAGAGGTGGCAGGGCGTCGGGGCCAACGTCCTGACTTTC. It yields the protein CASSQRWQGVGANVLTF.

The chain combines TRBV30 with TRBJ2-5; D remains unclear. The CDR3 contains 15 residues. The germline CDR1 and CDR2 sequences are GTSNPN and SVGIG (reference sequence). Trimming cost V 2 bases and J 2 bases, with 15 bases left between them. The CDR3 DNA follows: TGTGCCTGGAGTAGAAGGCGGACGCTACAAGAGACCCAGTACTTC. Translation gives CAWSRRRTLQETQYF. The full variable domain, rest sourced from reference TRBV30 and TRBJ2-5, is SQTIHQWPATLVQPVGSPLSLECTVEGTSNPNLYWYRQAAGRGLQLLFYSVGIGQISSEVPQNLSASRPQDRQFILSSKKLLLSDSGFYLCAWSRRRTLQETQYFGPGTRLLVL.

This clonotype was picked up many times. The CDR3 sequence is CASSGTGRRNEKLFF. In DNA, the CDR3 is TGTGCCAGCAGTGGGACAGGGCGGCGCAATGAAAAACTGTTTTTT. The chain is built from TRBV25-1 and TRBJ1-4, with 8 positions matching TRBD1. This CDR3 comprises 15 residues. Germline CDR1 reads MGHDK; CDR2 reads SYGVNS. The V segment lost 4 bases and the J segment 5 bases; nucleotides outside the gene matches: 6.

This clonotype was observed many times. This chain uses TRBV20-1 with TRBJ1-5; the match to TRBD1 covers 7 bases. The germline V gene has CDR1 DFQATT and CDR2 SNEGSKA (reference sequence). Losses at the gene ends were 5 bases for V and 0 bases for J; bases not matched to a gene: 13. CDR3 length: 17 amino acids. The CDR3 nucleotides are TGCAGTGCTGGCGACAGGGAGATCCCCTATAGCAATCAGCCCCAGCATTTT. Translation: CSAGDREIPYSNQPQHF.

The CDR3 loop is CASSLGAGSNSPLHF. The CDR3 DNA reads as TGTGCCAGCAGCTTAGGGGCAGGGAGTAATTCACCCCTCCACTTT. The gene calls are TRBV11-2 and TRBJ1-6, with a weak D call TRBD1 (5 bases). CDR3 size: 15 residues. The ends were cut back, 1 base at V and 6 bases at J, with 10 bases in the middle. The germline V gene encodes CDR1 SGHAT and CDR2 FQNNGV.

This clonotype was seen more than once but under ten times. This sequence joins TRBV29-1 and TRBJ1-1, with unresolved D. The length of the CDR3 is 13 residues. Between the trimmed V and J ends, which lost 2 bases and 0 bases, there was a span of 7 bases. Germline V gene lookup returns CDR1 SQVTM and CDR2 ANQGSEA. Written as DNA, the CDR3 is TGCAGCGTTGAACGGTCGATGAACACTGAAGCTTTCTTT. Translated, it gives CSVERSMNTEAFF. Full variable domain (rest looked up from reference TRBV29-1 and TRBJ1-1): SAVISQKPSRDICQRGTSLTIQCQVDSQVTMMFWYRQQPGQSLTLIATANQGSEATYESGFVIDKFPISRPNLTFSTLTVSNMSPEDSSIYLCSVERSMNTEAFFGQGTRLTVV.

This clonotype was picked up a small number of times. The CDR3, as DNA: TGTGCCAGCAGCTCCCGGGCCATTGGATATGAAAAACTGTTTTTT. This codes for CASSSRAIGYEKLFF. The genes are TRBV11-2 and TRBJ1-4, with no clear D. Trimming removed 4 bases at V and 6 bases at J, with 15 bases between. This CDR3 has 15 residues. Germline CDR1 and CDR2: SGHAT and FQNNGV.

This chain joins TRBV12-3 or TRBV12-4 and TRBJ1-2, with TRBD1 identical over 7 bases. V trimming: 5 bases; J trimming: 5 bases; junction bases outside the gene matches: 11. The CDR3 contains 15 residues. The CDR3, as DNA: TGTGCCAGCAGTCCCGGGACAGCTGGAAATTATGGCTACACCTTC. Its translation: CASSPGTAGNYGYTF.

The chain is built from TRBV3-2 and TRBJ2-2; the table's D call TRBD2 went unverified against the DNA. TRBV3-2 is tagged as a pseudogene. CDR3 length equals 15 residues. CDR3 sequence: CASSQVTLPTGELFF. The CDR3 DNA reads as TGTGCCAGCAGCCAAGTCACCCTCCCTACCGGGGAGCTGTTTTTT.

This clonotype was detected many times. The genes are TRBV18 and TRBJ1-5; no clear D. This CDR3 has 16 amino acids. The germline V gene has CDR1 KGHSH and CDR2 LQKENI. Trimming removed 1 base from V and 1 base from J, with 11 bases in between. CDR3 DNA sequence: TGTGCCAGCTCACCACTAGCGGTTGGCAGCAATCAGCCCCAGCATTTT. Its translation is CASSPLAVGSNQPQHF.

As concerns this clonotype: Just one base apart from a much larger clone, this may be a read error. This rearrangement joins TRBV7-2 to TRBJ2-3; TRBD2 agrees at 8 bases. The CDR3 consists of 14 residues. Germline values: CDR1 SGHTA, CDR2 FQGNSA. CDR3 amino acids: CASSSGGTTDAQYF. CDR3 DNA: TGTGCCAGCAGCAGCGGGGGAACCACAGATGCGCAGTATTTT.

This clonotype has just a few counts. This chain links TRBV11-2 with TRBJ2-5; 7 bases agree with TRBD2. CDR1 is SGHAT, CDR2 FQNNGV, per germline. CDR3 length equals 14 residues. The junction had 5 bases not matched to a gene; V was cut back by 5 bases and J by 2 bases. CDR3 region: CASSRGVGQETQYF. CDR3 in DNA: TGTGCCAGCAGCCGGGGGGTAGGGCAAGAGACCCAGTACTTC.

The chain joins TRBV5-6 to TRBJ2-5, with 7 positions matching TRBD2. Germline values: CDR1 SGHDT, CDR2 YYEEEE. The CDR3 has 14 amino acids. Trimming at V came to 4 bases and at J to 5 bases, leaving 8 bases not matched to a gene. In DNA form, the CDR3 reads TGTGCCAGCAGCATGACTTGGGGAGGGGAGACCCAGTACTTC. Protein sequence: CASSMTWGGETQYF.

The chain has TRBV7-8 and TRBJ2-2, with 13 bases fitting TRBD2. The V gene's germline CDR1 is SGHVS and CDR2 FQNEAQ. This CDR3 has 17 amino acids. Trimming removed 2 bases from V and 6 bases from J; junction bases left unmatched: 6. Here the CDR3 reads CASSLKSTSGGSGELFF. The CDR3 DNA sequence: TGTGCCAGCAGCTTAAAGTCGACTAGCGGGGGGTCCGGGGAGCTGTTTTTT.

This chain connects TRBV7-2 to TRBJ2-1; possibly TRBD2 for D (6 bases). The CDR3 is 16 amino acids. The germline gives CDR1 SGHTA, CDR2 FQGNSA. V lost 5 bases and J lost 10, with 24 bases in between. CDR3 sequence: CASSQNSGLGYGEQFF. CDR3 in DNA: TGTGCCAGCAGCCAGAACTCGGGACTCGGCTATGGAGAGCAGTTCTTC. Based on the CDR3 plus reference TRBV7-2 and TRBJ2-1, the full variable domain is GAGVSQSPSNKVTEKGKDVELRCDPISGHTALYWYRQSLGQGLEFLIYFQGNSAPDKSGLPSDRFSAERTGGSVSTLTIQRTQQEDSAVYLCASSQNSGLGYGEQFFGPGTRLTVL.

The chain employs TRBV12-5 and TRBJ2-1, with 9 nucleotides matching TRBD2. This CDR3 is built from 15 residues. Germline V lookup: CDR1 LGHNT, CDR2 FRNRAP. J lost 6 bases, V lost 2 bases, and 5 bases had no gene match. CDR3 sequence: CASGLWLAGSNEQFF. The CDR3 DNA reads as TGTGCTAGTGGTTTGTGGCTAGCGGGGAGCAATGAGCAGTTCTTC.

The table lists this clonotype with many counts. V is TRBV29-1 and J is TRBJ1-2; the D gene is possibly TRBD1 (6 bases). The germline CDR1 and CDR2 sequences are SQVTM and ANQGSEA. Trimming stripped 5 bases from V and 4 bases from J, with 17 bases between. This CDR3 is built from 14 residues. The CDR3 here is CSVLMTGGSYGYTF. The CDR3 region has the DNA TGCAGCGTTCTGATGACAGGAGGCTCCTATGGCTACACCTTC.